This T cell receptor (beta chain) was identified in a study of blood T cell repertoires in COVID-19. About the study: Researchers got acute and convalescent COVID-19 samples from the United States, Italy and Spain. From T cells, B-cell-depleted T cells, or PBMCs came the material, which was cDNA or gDNA.

In the authors' methods: Counts of nucleated cells, estimated from reference gene primer amplification, were obtained. The protocol was immunoSEQ multiplex PCR, while the TCRdb copy is restricted to in-frame clones and leaves out a portion. That table furnishes V, J and clone size, whereas the DNA furnished D and trimming. The table records some 250,000 clones, under 90% of them present only once. The CDR3 spans 15 residues. CDR1 and CDR2 from the germline V gene are MDHEN and SYDVKM. V shed 7 bases, J shed 3 bases, and the junction held 8 bases outside the gene matches. Participants had their cohort set by participant-reported clinical history.

This TCR came from a man aged 18 to 30 who had recovered from COVID-19. The specimen was PBMCs or T cells enriched from blood (not recorded which). This sequence joins TRBV28 and TRBJ1-1, with 10 bases fitting TRBD1. DNA for the CDR3: TGTGCCAGCAACCGACAGGGGGCAATTTACACTGAAGCTTTCTTT. It translates to CASNRQGAIYTEAFF.